The 26 T cell receptor beta chains given below trace back to one sample, sequenced in a study of CD8+ T cells in alopecia areata. Extraction of RNA preceded its reverse transcription into cDNA, which served as the sequencing template. TCRdb keeps only in-frame clones here, not all; method: immunoSEQ multiplex PCR. The sample includes fewer than 150,000 clones, around two fifths of them seen just once. Material: CD4+ T cells sorted from blood. The receptors stem from a human donor with alopecia areata.

This chain connects TRBV23-1 to TRBJ1-2; perhaps TRBD1 as D (6 bases). TRBV23-1 is an open reading frame, and its role is uncertain. There are 18 residues in the CDR3. Trimming removed 2 bases from V and 5 bases from J, with 24 bases in between. In DNA, the CDR3 is TGCGCCAGCAGTCAACCAACCGCCCTTCGGGGGGCGCGGTATGGCTACACCTTC. Translated: CASSQPTALRGARYGYTF.

This clone has more than one count but fewer than ten. This sequence joins TRBV28 and TRBJ2-7, with D possibly being TRBD1 (6 bases). CDR1 and CDR2 (germline): MDHEN, SYDVKM. This CDR3 is 14 amino acids long. With 6 bases removed from V and 3 bases from J, the gap between germline ends came to 15 bases. CDR3 region: CASRLGQSVYEQYF. In nucleotides, the CDR3 is TGTGCCAGCAGACTTGGACAGTCGGTCTACGAGCAGTACTTC. The whole variable domain, filled in from reference TRBV28 and TRBJ2-7, reads DVKVTQSSRYLVKRTGEKVFLECVQDMDHENMFWYRQDPGLGLRLIYFSYDVKMKEKGDIPEGYSVSREKKERFSLILESASTNQTSMYLCASRLGQSVYEQYFGPGTRLTVT.

The chain joins TRBV27 to TRBJ2-2, with TRBD2 as a possible D gene (6 bases). The germline CDR1 and CDR2 sequences are MNHEY and SMNVEV (reference sequence). The CDR3 consists of 16 residues. The V end lost 2 bases, the J end lost 1 base, and 11 bases lay between the germline ends. The CDR3 region has the DNA TGTGCCAGCAGTTTAGTCGGGACTTTGAACACCGGGGAGCTGTTTTTT. Its translation: CASSLVGTLNTGELFF.

In this sample, this clone turned up a few times. CDR3 protein: CASSEERGSNEKLFF. CDR3 sequence (DNA): TGTGCCAGCAGTGAAGAAAGGGGATCTAATGAAAAACTGTTTTTT. The chain links TRBV2 to TRBJ1-4; D might be TRBD1 (5 bases). This CDR3 has 15 amino acids. The V and J ends lost 1 base and 3 bases respectively, with 9 bases between them. Per germline, CDR1 SNHLY and CDR2 FYNNEI.

This sequence joins TRBV7-2 and TRBJ2-7, with D maybe TRBD1 (6 bases). Germline V gene lookup returns CDR1 SGHTA and CDR2 FQGNSA. The CDR3 consists of 14 residues. V was shortened by 1 base and J by 5 bases, with 12 bases between the two germline ends. Here the CDR3 reads CASSLVHRDHEQYF. The DNA of the CDR3 is TGTGCCAGCAGCTTAGTACACAGGGACCACGAGCAGTACTTC.

The CDR3 region is CASTRAGATYEQYF. CDR3 DNA sequence: TGTGCCAGCACCCGCGCGGGGGCCACCTACGAGCAGTACTTC. The chain has TRBV6-5 and TRBJ2-7, with a possible D match to TRBD2 (7 bases). This CDR3 has 14 amino acids. Trimming took off 7 bases at V and 2 bases at J, with 15 bases between the two ends. Germline CDR1 is MNHEY and CDR2 is SVGAGI.

This clone was counted between two and nine times. The J gene is TRBJ2-1, the V gene TRBV5-1; D perhaps matches TRBD2 (6 bases). The CDR3 extends over 14 amino acids. The germline CDR1 and CDR2 sequences are SGHRS and YFSETQ. V lost 4 bases and J 8 bases, leaving 16 bases between the germline ends. CDR3 coding DNA: TGCGCCAGCAGCCTTGGTTCTTGGGGGGATGAGCAGTTCTTC. It yields the protein CASSLGSWGDEQFF.

This chain joins TRBV29-1 and TRBJ2-7; D perhaps matches TRBD1 (6 bases). This CDR3 has 14 residues. V lost 4 bases and J 6 bases, leaving 19 bases between the germline ends. Per germline, CDR1 SQVTM and CDR2 ANQGSEA. The CDR3 loop is CSVAIGGSPGEQYF. CDR3 in DNA: TGCAGCGTTGCTATAGGGGGAAGCCCGGGCGAGCAGTACTTC.

This clone was detected only a few times. This chain connects TRBV28 to TRBJ2-5, with D possibly being TRBD1 (5 bases). The CDR3 contains 13 residues. Germline CDR1 and CDR2: MDHEN and SYDVKM. Trimming cost V 5 bases and J 1 base, with 8 bases left between them. The CDR3 spells CASSRGSQETQYF. The CDR3 nucleotides are TGTGCCAGCAGTAGGGGTAGCCAAGAGACCCAGTACTTC.

This rearrangement joins TRBV29-1 to TRBJ1-2, with TRBD1 matching over 7 bases. The length of the CDR3 is 15 residues. V shed 0 bases and J 0 bases; nucleotides not matched to a gene: 4. Germline values: CDR1 SQVTM, CDR2 ANQGSEA. The DNA for the CDR3 is TGCAGCGTTGAAGAGGTGGACAGGACTAACTATGGCTACACCTTC. This codes for CSVEEVDRTNYGYTF.

This chain connects TRBV29-1 to TRBJ1-2; TRBD1 matches at 10 bases. Trimming cost V 6 bases and J 5 bases; bases outside gene matches: 3. The CDR3 spans 12 residues. Germline loops: CDR1 SQVTM, CDR2 ANQGSEA. The CDR3: CSVTGGWYGYTF. In DNA, the CDR3 is TGCAGCGTGACAGGGGGCTGGTATGGCTACACCTTC.

This chain connects TRBV6-5 to TRBJ2-6; D is undetermined. The CDR3 extends over 15 amino acids. Trimming shortened V by 7 bases and J by 1 base, and 11 bases separated the two germline ends. CDR1 MNHEY and CDR2 SVGAGI come from the germline V gene. The CDR3 protein is CASTSFGSGANVLTF. The DNA for the CDR3 is TGTGCCAGCACCTCCTTCGGTTCTGGGGCCAACGTCCTGACTTTC.

The sample holds a few counts of this clone. The rearrangement joins TRBV29-1 to TRBJ1-1; weak D call: TRBD1 (6 bases). Trimming removed 7 bases from V and 8 bases from J, with 14 bases in between. Per germline, CDR1 SQVTM and CDR2 ANQGSEA. This CDR3 has 11 residues. In nucleotides, the CDR3 is TGCAGCGCGCGACGACAGGCAGAAGCTTTCTTT. Protein product: CSARRQAEAFF.

The V and J genes are TRBV29-1 and TRBJ2-3; 7 bases are a match to TRBD1. This CDR3 spans 13 amino acids. Trimming at V came to 4 bases and at J to 6 bases, leaving 7 bases not matched to a gene. CDR1 and CDR2 (germline): SQVTM, ANQGSEA. DNA of the CDR3: TGCAGCGTTGGGTGGACAGGACGGGATACGCAGTATTTT. Translating it yields CSVGWTGRDTQYF.

This clone was detected a few times. At the DNA level, this CDR3 is encoded by other sequences in the same sample as well. This chain links TRBV7-2 with TRBJ2-3, with TRBD1 identical over 11 bases. J was trimmed by 6 bases and V by 5 bases; bases with no gene match: 4. The germline gives CDR1 SGHTA, CDR2 FQGNSA. The CDR3 spans 14 residues. The CDR3 spells CASSTRTGGDTQYF. The CDR3, as DNA: TGTGCCAGCAGCACCCGGACAGGGGGCGATACGCAGTATTTT.

This rearrangement joins TRBV4-3 to TRBJ2-3, with D perhaps being TRBD1 or TRBD2 (5 bases each). The CDR3 loop spans 16 amino acids. The germline gives CDR1 LGHNA, CDR2 YSLEER. Trimming took 5 bases from V and 0 from J, leaving 15 bases between them. CDR3 residues: CASSKRSGPSTDTQYF. CDR3 nucleotide sequence: TGCGCCAGCAGCAAAAGGTCGGGACCAAGCACAGATACGCAGTATTTT.

The rearrangement joins TRBV28 to TRBJ2-3; possibly TRBD1 or TRBD2 for D (6 bases each). Germline V gene sequence: CDR1 MDHEN, CDR2 SYDVKM. The CDR3 totals 15 residues. The V gene lost 5 bases and the J gene lost 0 bases, with 12 bases spanning the gap. The CDR3 protein is CASSPPGGSTDTQYF. The CDR3 DNA sequence: TGTGCCAGCAGTCCCCCCGGGGGCAGCACAGATACGCAGTATTTT.

This clone was seen a single time. V gene TRBV27 combines with J gene TRBJ2-5; 7 bases align to TRBD2. Trimming at V came to 8 bases and at J to 1 base, leaving 4 bases not matched to a gene. CDR1 is MNHEY, CDR2 SMNVEV, per germline (reference sequence). There are 13 residues in the CDR3. DNA for the CDR3: TGTGCCAGCTGGGGGGGAGCCCAAGAGACCCAGTACTTC. Its protein is CASWGGAQETQYF.

The V call is TRBV28, the J call TRBJ2-5; 12 bases are a match to TRBD2. This CDR3 is built from 15 residues. CDR1 and CDR2 (germline): MDHEN, SYDVKM. V lost 5 bases to trimming and J lost 3 bases; unmatched junction nucleotides: 4. The CDR3 region is CASSKLAGGEETQYF. The CDR3 DNA follows: TGTGCCAGCAGTAAACTAGCGGGAGGTGAAGAGACCCAGTACTTC. The whole variable domain, filled in from reference TRBV28 and TRBJ2-5, reads DVKVTQSSRYLVKRTGEKVFLECVQDMDHENMFWYRQDPGLGLRLIYFSYDVKMKEKGDIPEGYSVSREKKERFSLILESASTNQTSMYLCASSKLAGGEETQYFGPGTRLLVL.

The chain joins TRBV29-1 to TRBJ2-6; D ambiguous. Trimming removed 5 bases from V and 0 bases from J, with 8 bases in between. The CDR3 runs 14 residues. Germline loops: CDR1 SQVTM, CDR2 ANQGSEA. The DNA of the CDR3 is TGCAGCGTTTCCAAGCCCTCTGGGGCCAACGTCCTGACTTTC. Its translation: CSVSKPSGANVLTF.

This clone was seen a handful of times. The rearrangement joins TRBV19 to TRBJ2-7; the D call may be TRBD1 or TRBD2 (7 bases each). There are 15 residues in the CDR3. From germline, CDR1 is LNHDA and CDR2 SQIVND (reference sequence). Trimming stripped 4 bases from V and 3 bases from J, with 16 bases between. CDR3 nucleotide sequence: TGTGCCAGTAGTAAGCAGCAGGGGGGGGACTACGAGCAGTACTTC. Translating it yields CASSKQQGGDYEQYF.

The chain couples TRBV29-1 to TRBJ2-2, with a tentative D call TRBD2 (6 bases). The CDR3 runs to 15 residues. Per germline, CDR1 SQVTM and CDR2 ANQGSEA. V was cut by 6 bases and J by 0 bases, with 14 bases left in between. The CDR3 loop is CSVFPRGPNTGELFF. The CDR3 coding sequence is TGCAGCGTCTTCCCGCGGGGTCCGAACACCGGGGAGCTGTTTTTT.

The chain recombines TRBV5-1 with TRBJ2-1; 7 bases are shared with TRBD2. Losses at the gene ends were 7 bases for V and 0 bases for J; bases not matched to a gene: 4. Germline CDR1 is SGHRS and CDR2 is YFSETQ. The length of the CDR3 is 14 residues. CDR3 bases: TGCGCCAGCGCGGCGGGGGACTCCTACAATGAGCAGTTCTTC. Protein product: CASAAGDSYNEQFF. The entire variable domain, with the rest obtained from reference TRBV5-1 and TRBJ2-1, is as follows: KAGVTQTPRYLIKTRGQQVTLSCSPISGHRSVSWYQQTPGQGLQFLFEYFSETQRNKGNFPGRFSGRQFSNSRSEMNVSTLELGDSALYLCASAAGDSYNEQFFGPGTRLTVL.

V and J are TRBV27 and TRBJ2-6, with D uncertain. This CDR3 has 15 residues. Looked up from germline, CDR1 is MNHEY and CDR2 is SMNVEV (reference sequence). Trimming removed 1 base from V and 0 bases from J, with 4 bases in between. CDR3 bases: TGTGCCAGCAGTTTATTTACCTCTGGGGCCAACGTCCTGACTTTC. This encodes CASSLFTSGANVLTF.

This clone has only a few counts. In the same sample, other DNA sequences code for this CDR3. The CDR3 DNA follows: TGTGCCAGCAGCCCGTACACAGATACGCAGTATTTT. It codes for CASSPYTDTQYF. The rearrangement uses TRBV7-2 and TRBJ2-3; D ambiguous. V was cut by 5 bases and J by 2 bases, with 5 bases left in between. This CDR3 is 12 amino acids long. CDR1 and CDR2 from the germline V gene are SGHTA and FQGNSA.

This rearrangement joins TRBV4-3 to TRBJ2-7; D call uncertain. The CDR3 has 12 amino acids. V was trimmed by 8 bases and J by 12 bases, leaving 20 bases between them. The germline CDR1 and CDR2 sequences are LGHNA and YSLEER. In nucleotides, the CDR3 is TGCGCCAGCGGAAGGGCACCCGTATGGGGGTACTTC. Its protein product is CASGRAPVWGYF.